This entry is about one T cell receptor (beta chain). Some clones are missing from TCRdb's copy, which holds only in-frame ones; the method was immunoSEQ multiplex PCR. The repertoire holds some 410,000 clones, with 80% to 95% as singletons. This sample is drawn from a study of control samples from healthy donors and cancer patients. The CDR3 length is 14 residues. The ends were cut back, 4 bases at V and 7 bases at J, with 12 bases in the middle. The germline gives CDR1 SGDLS, CDR2 YYNGEE. V usage is TRBV9 and J usage is TRBJ1-6; D remains unclear. The clonotype comes from a man aged 40-49 years with head and neck cancer. Sequenced input: PBMCs. DNA of the CDR3: TGTGCCAGCAGCCCGGCTCTAGGGAATTCACCCCTCCACTTT. Its translation: CASSPALGNSPLHF.